This T cell receptor (beta chain) was captured in a study of radiotherapy plus CTLA-4 blockade in lung cancer. For the study at large: Of the patients, more than 15% showed objective responses and about 30% attained disease control. Study outcomes and limitations: Tumor-derived TCR clones expanded in blood after radiotherapy plus ipilimumab. Early blood T cell clone changes and increased post-radiation serum interferon-beta were reportedly the strongest response predictors.

Focal radiation plus CTLA-4 blockade with ipilimumab was administered to patients who had chemo-refractory metastatic non-small-cell lung cancer. V lost 5 bases and J lost 3, with 7 bases in between. The CDR3 is 12 residues long. The germline CDR1 and CDR2 sequences are PRHDT and FYEKMQ (reference sequence). A note on this clone: Antigen: not known.

The table came from immunoSEQ multiplex PCR; TCRdb's copy has only in-frame clones and leaves some out. The table shows some 94,000 clones, with approximately 78% occurring only once. This TCR came from a human donor with non-small cell lung cancer that progressed on radiotherapy plus ipilimumab. The chain is built from TRBV13 and TRBJ1-2; no definite D call. Sequencing was performed on peripheral blood, taken from a patient treated with radiotherapy plus ipilimumab. The CDR3 nucleotides are TGTGCCAGCAGCCAAAATGACTATGGCTACACCTTC. As protein: CASSQNDYGYTF.